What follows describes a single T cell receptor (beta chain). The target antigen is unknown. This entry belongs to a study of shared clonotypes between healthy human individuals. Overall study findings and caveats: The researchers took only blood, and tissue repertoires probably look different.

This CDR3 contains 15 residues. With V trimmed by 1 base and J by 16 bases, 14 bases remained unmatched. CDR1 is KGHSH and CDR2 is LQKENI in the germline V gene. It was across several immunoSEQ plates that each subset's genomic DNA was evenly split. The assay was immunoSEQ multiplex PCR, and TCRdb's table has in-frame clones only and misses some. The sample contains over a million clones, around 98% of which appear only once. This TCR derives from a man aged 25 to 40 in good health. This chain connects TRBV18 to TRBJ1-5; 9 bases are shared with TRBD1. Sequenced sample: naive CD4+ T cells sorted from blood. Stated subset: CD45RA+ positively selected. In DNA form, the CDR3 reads TGTGCCAGCTCACCACAGGGGGACAGGGAGGCTATCCAACATTTT. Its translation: CASSPQGDREAIQHF.